This TCR beta chain derives from a study of cytomegalovirus exposure and HLA in healthy donors. PCR primers comprised 60 Vbeta and 13 Jbeta primers. Some clones are missing from TCRdb's copy, which holds only in-frame ones; the method was immunoSEQ multiplex PCR. The repertoire holds 90,000 to 110,000 clones, with about 70% as singletons. V lost 4 bases to trimming and J lost 4 bases; unmatched junction nucleotides: 11. The V gene's germline CDR1 is SGDLS and CDR2 YYNGEE. CDR3 length equals 15 residues. This clonotype originated in a man younger than 45 in good health and CMV-seronegative. The specimen was PBMCs. V is TRBV9 and J is TRBJ2-7; TRBD1 matches at 7 bases. The CDR3 loop reads CASSLQGQENYEQYF. The CDR3 bases are TGTGCCAGCAGCCTCCAAGGACAGGAGAATTACGAGCAGTACTTC.